This T cell receptor beta chain was profiled in a study of blood T cell repertoires in COVID-19. Whole-study context: Donors in the United States, Italy and Spain gave samples during acute or convalescent COVID-19. In each case, the material was cDNA or gDNA derived from T cells, B-cell-depleted T cells, or PBMCs.

In the original processing: Amplified reference gene primers provided the basis for estimating nucleated cell counts. Sequencing was performed with immunoSEQ multiplex PCR; in TCRdb, only in-frame clones are kept and a portion is missing. From that table come the V and J calls and clone size; the DNA was used to work out D and trimming. The sample yields about 200,000 clones, approximately 85% seen once. Germline V gives CDR1 SEHNR, CDR2 FQNEAQ (reference sequence). The CDR3 runs 15 residues. Trimming removed 4 bases from V and 0 bases from J; junction bases left unmatched: 3. Seattle's enrolled individuals joined amid active infection and were then monitored longitudinally.

The chain has TRBV7-9 and TRBJ2-1; 7 nucleotides line up with TRBD1. This sequence was found in a woman between 70 and 85 years old with COVID-19, enrolled during active disease. The specimen was peripheral blood. The CDR3 loop is CASSSYRGSYNEQFF. In DNA, the CDR3 is TGTGCCAGCAGCTCCTACAGGGGCTCCTACAATGAGCAGTTCTTC.